The 5 T cell receptor beta chains reported below all come from one sample, sequenced in a study of T cell clonality in common variable immunodeficiency (dated by TCRdb to about 2015). The research as a whole found: CVID TCRbeta sequences were reported to have fewer deletions and N-nucleotide insertions and to lack highly modified clones with 13 or more V deletions.

No antigen is known for these receptors. The method was the immunoSEQ multiplex PCR assay. TCRdb holds this immuneACCESS table with in-frame rearrangements only. Some clones are missing; in checked studies, unresolved V genes explain under half, and the rest has no known cause. This sample includes about 42,000 clones, and none of them was observed just once. Together, the top ten hold 5% to 6.5% of the sample. The specimen sequenced was peripheral blood mononuclear cells. The receptors here all came from a human donor with common variable immunodeficiency.

Notes on this clone: The missing CDR3 end, 3 residues past where the read stops, is filled in from the germline J gene. The chain combines TRBV10-2 with TRBJ1-6; no clear D gene. The CDR3 runs to 15 residues. Germline V gene lookup returns CDR1 WSHSY and CDR2 SAAADI. V was shortened by 0 bases and J by 7 bases, with 10 bases between the two germline ends. The CDR3 sequence is CASSESTPENSPLHF. Incomplete CDR3 DNA: TGCGCCAGCAGTGAGTCGACTCCGGAAAATTCACCC.

This clone was counted between two and nine times. The read stops 3 residues short of the end of the CDR3; the missing end is completed from the germline J gene. V is TRBV18 and J is TRBJ2-1, with 7 bases lining up with TRBD1. The CDR3 length is 14 residues. Germline V gene lookup returns CDR1 KGHSH and CDR2 LQKENI. The junction had 9 bases not matched to a gene; V was cut back by 6 bases and J by 7 bases. The part of the CDR3 DNA that was read is TGTGCCAGCTCCCCTCAGACAGGGTTGAATGAG. It yields the protein CASSPQTGLNE. The complete CDR3 sequence is CASSPQTGLNEQFF.

There are many counts of this clone. Read sequence stops 3 residues before the CDR3 end, and the germline J gene provides the missing end. This chain joins TRBV30 and TRBJ2-3; 9 bases align to TRBD2. Trimming took 0 bases from V and 2 from J; bases not matched to a gene: 3. The V gene's germline CDR1 is GTSNPN and CDR2 SVGIG (reference sequence). This CDR3 comprises 15 residues. Here the CDR3 reads CAWSVLAGYTDTQYF. Partial CDR3 DNA: TGTGCCTGGAGTGTACTAGCGGGCTACACAGATACG. The full variable domain, with the rest looked up from reference TRBV30 and TRBJ2-3, is SQTIHQWPATLVQPVGSPLSLECTVEGTSNPNLYWYRQAAGRGLQLLFYSVGIGQISSEVPQNLSASRPQDRQFILSSKKLLLSDSGFYLCAWSVLAGYTDTQYFGPGTRLTVL.

CDR3 sequence reads: CASSSGQEETQYF. The covered CDR3 bases are TGTGCCAGCAGCTCGGGACAGGAAGAGACC. The genes are TRBV7-3 and TRBJ2-5, with TRBD1 matching over 8 bases. The sequence runs out 3 residues before the end of the CDR3; the remainder is reconstructed from the germline J gene. The V gene's germline CDR1 is SGHTA and CDR2 FQGTGA. The CDR3 has 13 residues. V dropped 4 bases and J dropped 3; count of bases not matched to a gene: 1.

This clone was found many times. The CDR3 bases that were read are TGTGCCTGGAGCGGACAGGGAAGCACTGAA. It yields the protein CAWSGQGSTE. The whole CDR3 region reads CAWSGQGSTEAFF. This sequence joins TRBV30 and TRBJ1-1; 8 nucleotides match TRBD1. The read stops 3 residues short of the end of the CDR3; the missing end is completed from the germline J gene. V gave up 3 bases and J gave up 4 bases; unmatched junction bases: 4. CDR1 and CDR2 from the germline V gene are GTSNPN and SVGIG (reference sequence). The CDR3 runs to 13 residues. Drawing the rest from reference TRBV30 and TRBJ1-1, the complete variable domain is SQTIHQWPATLVQPVGSPLSLECTVEGTSNPNLYWYRQAAGRGLQLLFYSVGIGQISSEVPQNLSASRPQDRQFILSSKKLLLSDSGFYLCAWSGQGSTEAFFGQGTRLTVV.